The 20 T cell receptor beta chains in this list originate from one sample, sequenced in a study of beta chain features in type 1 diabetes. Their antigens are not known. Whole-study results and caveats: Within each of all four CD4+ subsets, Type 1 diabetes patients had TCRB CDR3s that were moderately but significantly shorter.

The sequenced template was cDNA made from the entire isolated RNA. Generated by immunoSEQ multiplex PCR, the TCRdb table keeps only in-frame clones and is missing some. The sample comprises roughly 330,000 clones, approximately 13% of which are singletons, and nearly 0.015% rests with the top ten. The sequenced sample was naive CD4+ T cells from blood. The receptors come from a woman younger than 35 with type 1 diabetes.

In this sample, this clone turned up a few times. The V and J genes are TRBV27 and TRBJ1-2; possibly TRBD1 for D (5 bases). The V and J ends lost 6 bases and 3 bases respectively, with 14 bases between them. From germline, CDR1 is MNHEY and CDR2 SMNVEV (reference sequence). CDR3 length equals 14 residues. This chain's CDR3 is CASRPTWGDYGYTF. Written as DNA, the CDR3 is TGTGCCAGCAGGCCAACTTGGGGGGACTATGGCTACACCTTC.

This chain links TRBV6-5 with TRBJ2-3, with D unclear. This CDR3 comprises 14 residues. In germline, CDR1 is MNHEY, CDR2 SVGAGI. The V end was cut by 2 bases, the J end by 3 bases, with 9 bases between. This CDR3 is CASSYGHFTDTQYF. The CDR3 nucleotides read TGTGCCAGCAGTTACGGGCACTTTACAGATACGCAGTATTTT.

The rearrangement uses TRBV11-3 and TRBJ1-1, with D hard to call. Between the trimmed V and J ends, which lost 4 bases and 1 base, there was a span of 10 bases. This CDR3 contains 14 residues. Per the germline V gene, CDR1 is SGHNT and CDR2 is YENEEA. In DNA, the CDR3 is TGTGCCAGCAGCTCCCTGTCGGGGAACACTGAAGCTTTCTTT. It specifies CASSSLSGNTEAFF.

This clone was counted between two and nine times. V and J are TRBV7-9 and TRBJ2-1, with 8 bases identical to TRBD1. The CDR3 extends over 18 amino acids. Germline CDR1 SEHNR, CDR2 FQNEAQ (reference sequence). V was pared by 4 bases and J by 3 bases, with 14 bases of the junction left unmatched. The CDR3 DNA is TGTGCCAGCAGCTCGCAGGGGGCTAGTACCAGATACTACAATGAGCAGTTCTTC. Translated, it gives CASSSQGASTRYYNEQFF.

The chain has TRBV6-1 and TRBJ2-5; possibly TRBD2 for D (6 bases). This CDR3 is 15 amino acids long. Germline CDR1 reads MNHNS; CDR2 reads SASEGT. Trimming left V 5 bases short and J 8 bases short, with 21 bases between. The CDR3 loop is CASSTSRDWRGTQYF. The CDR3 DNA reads TGTGCCAGCAGTACATCCCGGGACTGGAGGGGTACCCAGTACTTC.

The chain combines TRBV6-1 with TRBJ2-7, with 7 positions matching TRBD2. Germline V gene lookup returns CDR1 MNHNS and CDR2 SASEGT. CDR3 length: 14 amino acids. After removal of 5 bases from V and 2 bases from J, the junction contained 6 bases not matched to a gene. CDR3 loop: CASSSGGQPYEQYV. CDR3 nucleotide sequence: TGTGCCAGCAGTTCGGGAGGTCAACCCTACGAGCAGTACGTC.

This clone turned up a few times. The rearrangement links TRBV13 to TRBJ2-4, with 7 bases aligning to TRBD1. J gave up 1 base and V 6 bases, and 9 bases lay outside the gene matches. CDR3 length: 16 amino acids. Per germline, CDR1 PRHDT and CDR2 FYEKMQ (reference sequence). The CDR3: CASRRTGRTAKNIQYF. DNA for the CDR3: TGTGCCAGCAGACGGACAGGACGGACGGCCAAAAACATTCAGTACTTC.

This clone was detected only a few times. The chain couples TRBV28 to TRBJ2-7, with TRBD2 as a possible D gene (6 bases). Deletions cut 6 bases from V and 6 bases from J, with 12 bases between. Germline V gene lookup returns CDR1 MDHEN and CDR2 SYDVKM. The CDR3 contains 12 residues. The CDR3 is CASSGTAGEQYF. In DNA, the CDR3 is TGTGCCAGCAGCGGGACTGCGGGCGAGCAGTACTTC.

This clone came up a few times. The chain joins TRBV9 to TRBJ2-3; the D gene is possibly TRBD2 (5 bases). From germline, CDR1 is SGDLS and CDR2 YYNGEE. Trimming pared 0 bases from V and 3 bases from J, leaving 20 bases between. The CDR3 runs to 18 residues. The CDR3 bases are TGTGCCAGCAGCGTAGGCCTGACCCCGGGATTGGGGACAGATACGCAGTATTTT. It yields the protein CASSVGLTPGLGTDTQYF. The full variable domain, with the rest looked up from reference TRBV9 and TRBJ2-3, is DSGVTQTPKHLITATGQRVTLRCSPRSGDLSVYWYQQSLDQGLQFLIQYYNGEERAKGNILERFSAQQFPDLHSELNLSSLELGDSALYFCASSVGLTPGLGTDTQYFGPGTRLTVL.

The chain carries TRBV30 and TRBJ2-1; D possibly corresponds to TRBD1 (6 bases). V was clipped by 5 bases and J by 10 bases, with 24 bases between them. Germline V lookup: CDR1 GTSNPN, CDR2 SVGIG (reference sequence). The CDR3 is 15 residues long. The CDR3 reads CAWEGGDNFLPEQFF. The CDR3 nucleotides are TGTGCCTGGGAAGGTGGGGACAACTTCCTGCCGGAGCAGTTCTTC.

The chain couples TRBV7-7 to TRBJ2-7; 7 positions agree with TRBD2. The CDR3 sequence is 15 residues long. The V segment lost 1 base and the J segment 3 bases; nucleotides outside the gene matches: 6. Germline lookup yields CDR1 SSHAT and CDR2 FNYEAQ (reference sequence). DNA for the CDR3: TGTGCCAGCAGCTTAGGAGCGGGGTCCCTCTACGAGCAGTACTTC. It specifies CASSLGAGSLYEQYF.

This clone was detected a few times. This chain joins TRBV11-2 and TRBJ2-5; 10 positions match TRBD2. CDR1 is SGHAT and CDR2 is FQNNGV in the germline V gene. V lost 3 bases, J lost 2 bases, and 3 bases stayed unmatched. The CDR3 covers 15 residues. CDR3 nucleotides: TGTGCCAGCAGCTTTAGGACTAGCGGTCAAGAGACCCAGTACTTC. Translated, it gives CASSFRTSGQETQYF.

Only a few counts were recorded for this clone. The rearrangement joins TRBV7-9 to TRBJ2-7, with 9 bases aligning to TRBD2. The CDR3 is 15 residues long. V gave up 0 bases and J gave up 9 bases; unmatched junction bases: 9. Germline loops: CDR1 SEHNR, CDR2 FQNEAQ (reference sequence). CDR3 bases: TGTGCCAGCAGCTTAGCGGTGGGCGGGAGGGCCCCGCAGTACGTC. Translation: CASSLAVGGRAPQYV.

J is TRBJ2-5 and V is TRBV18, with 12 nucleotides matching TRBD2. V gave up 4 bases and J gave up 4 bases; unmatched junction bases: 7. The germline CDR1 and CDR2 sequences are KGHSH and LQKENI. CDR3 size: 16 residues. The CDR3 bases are TGTGCCAGCTCACACTCGGAGGGACTAGCGGGAGAGACCCAGTACTTC. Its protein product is CASSHSEGLAGETQYF.

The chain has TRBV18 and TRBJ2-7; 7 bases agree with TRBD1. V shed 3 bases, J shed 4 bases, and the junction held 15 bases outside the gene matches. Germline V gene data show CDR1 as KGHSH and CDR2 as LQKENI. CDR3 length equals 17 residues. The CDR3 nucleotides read TGTGCCAGCTCACCGCTGGCAGGGGGTGTTAGTATGTACGAGCAGTACTTC. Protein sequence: CASSPLAGGVSMYEQYF.

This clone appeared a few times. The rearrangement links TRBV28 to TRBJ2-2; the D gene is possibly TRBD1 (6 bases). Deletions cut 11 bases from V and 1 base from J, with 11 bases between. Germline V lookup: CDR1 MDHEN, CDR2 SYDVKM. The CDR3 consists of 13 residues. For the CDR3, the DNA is TGTGCCGCCCACAGGGAGAACACCGGGGAGCTGTTTTTT. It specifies CAAHRENTGELFF.

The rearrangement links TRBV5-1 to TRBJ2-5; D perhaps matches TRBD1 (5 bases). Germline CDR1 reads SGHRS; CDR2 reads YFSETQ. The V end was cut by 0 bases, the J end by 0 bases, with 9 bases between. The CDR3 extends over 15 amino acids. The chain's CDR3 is CASSLGQPHQETQYF. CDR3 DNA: TGCGCCAGCAGCTTGGGACAGCCCCACCAAGAGACCCAGTACTTC.

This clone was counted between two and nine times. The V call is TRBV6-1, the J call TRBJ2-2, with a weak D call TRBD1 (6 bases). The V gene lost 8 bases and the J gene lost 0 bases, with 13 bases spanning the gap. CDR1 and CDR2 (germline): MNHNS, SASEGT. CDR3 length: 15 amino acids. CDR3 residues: CASSPGHSNTGELFF. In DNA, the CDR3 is TGTGCCAGCTCGCCGGGACATTCGAACACCGGGGAGCTGTTTTTT.

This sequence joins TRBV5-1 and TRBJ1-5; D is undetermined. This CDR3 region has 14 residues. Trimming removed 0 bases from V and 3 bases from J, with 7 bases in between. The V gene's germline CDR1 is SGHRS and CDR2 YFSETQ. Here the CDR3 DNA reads TGCGCCAGCAGCTTGGGCGTAGACAATCAGCCCCAGCATTTT. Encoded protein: CASSLGVDNQPQHF.

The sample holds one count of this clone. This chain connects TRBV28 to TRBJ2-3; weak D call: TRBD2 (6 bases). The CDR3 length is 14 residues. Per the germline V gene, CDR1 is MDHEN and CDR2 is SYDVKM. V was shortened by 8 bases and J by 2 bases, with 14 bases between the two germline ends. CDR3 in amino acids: CASGGRVYTDTQYF. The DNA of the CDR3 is TGTGCCAGCGGAGGGCGGGTGTACACAGATACGCAGTATTTT.